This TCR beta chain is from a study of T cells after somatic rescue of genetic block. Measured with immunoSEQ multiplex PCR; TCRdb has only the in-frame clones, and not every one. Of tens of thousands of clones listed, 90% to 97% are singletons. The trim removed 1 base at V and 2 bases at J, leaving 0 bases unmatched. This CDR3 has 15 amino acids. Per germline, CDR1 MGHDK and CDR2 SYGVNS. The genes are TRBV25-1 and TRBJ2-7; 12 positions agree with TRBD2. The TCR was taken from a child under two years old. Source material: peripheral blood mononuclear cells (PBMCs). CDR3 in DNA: TGTGCCAGCAGTGAATCTAGCGGGAGGGCCTACGAGCAGTACTTC. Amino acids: CASSESSGRAYEQYF.